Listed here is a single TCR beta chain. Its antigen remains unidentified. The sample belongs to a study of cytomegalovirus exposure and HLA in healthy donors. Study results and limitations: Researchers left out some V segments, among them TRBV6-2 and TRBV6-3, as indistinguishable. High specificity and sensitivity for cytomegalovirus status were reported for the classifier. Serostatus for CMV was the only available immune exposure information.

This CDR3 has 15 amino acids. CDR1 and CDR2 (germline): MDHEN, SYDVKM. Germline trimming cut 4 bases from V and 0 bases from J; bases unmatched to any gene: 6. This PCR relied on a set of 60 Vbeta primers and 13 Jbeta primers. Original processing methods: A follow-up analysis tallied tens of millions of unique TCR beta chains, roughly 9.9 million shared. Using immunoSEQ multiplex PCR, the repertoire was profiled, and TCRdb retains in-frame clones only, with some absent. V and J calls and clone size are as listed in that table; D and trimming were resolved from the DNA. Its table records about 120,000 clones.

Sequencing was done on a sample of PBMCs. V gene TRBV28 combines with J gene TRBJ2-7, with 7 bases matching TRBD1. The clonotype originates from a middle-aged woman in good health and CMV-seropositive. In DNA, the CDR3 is TGTGCCAGCAGTTGGATGACAGGGAGCTCCTACGAGCAGTACTTC. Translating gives CASSWMTGSSYEQYF.